This T cell receptor beta chain was documented in a study of cytomegalovirus exposure and HLA in healthy donors. Study details: The same platform was used for the 130 or so validation repertoires as for the approximately 610 first-cohort repertoires, as reported in a later analysis.

Data came from immunoSEQ multiplex PCR; TCRdb stores just in-frame clones and leaves some out. Counted here are around 190,000 clones, 86% occurring once; the ten biggest clones make up roughly 1.5%. Trimming took 2 bases from V and 6 from J, leaving 16 bases between them. This CDR3 has 15 amino acids. Germline-derived CDR1 and CDR2 are SEHNR and FQNEAQ (reference sequence). Study-wide points: For cytomegalovirus status, the classifier reportedly gave diagnoses with high specificity and sensitivity. The tendency of first-cohort TCR clusters to co-occur in the 100 to 150 validation repertoires emerged from a later analysis.

With regard to this clone: Its cognate antigen is unknown.

This TCR was sampled from a young woman in good health and CMV-seronegative. The source material was PBMCs. The chain employs TRBV7-9 and TRBJ1-2; possibly TRBD1 for D (6 bases). This CDR3 is CASSLIGGAIDGYTF. In DNA, the CDR3 is TGTGCCAGCAGCTTAATTGGGGGCGCGATAGATGGCTACACCTTC.